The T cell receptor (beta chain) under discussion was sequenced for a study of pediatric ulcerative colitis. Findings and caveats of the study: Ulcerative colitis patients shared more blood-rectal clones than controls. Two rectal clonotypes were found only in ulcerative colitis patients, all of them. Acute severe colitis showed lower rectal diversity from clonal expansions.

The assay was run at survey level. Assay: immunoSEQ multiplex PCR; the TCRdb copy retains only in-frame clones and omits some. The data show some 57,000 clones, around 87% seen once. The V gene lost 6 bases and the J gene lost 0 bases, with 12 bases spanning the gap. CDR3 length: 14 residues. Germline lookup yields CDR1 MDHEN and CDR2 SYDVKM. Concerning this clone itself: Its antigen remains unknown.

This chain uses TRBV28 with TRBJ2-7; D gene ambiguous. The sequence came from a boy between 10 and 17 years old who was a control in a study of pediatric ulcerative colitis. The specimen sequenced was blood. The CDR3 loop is CASSPGSLSYEQYF. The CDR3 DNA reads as TGTGCCAGCAGCCCCGGCAGCCTCTCCTACGAGCAGTACTTC.